This T cell receptor (beta chain) was found in a study of T-cell reconstitution after alpha-beta-depleted transplantation in children. In this sample, this clonotype turned up a few times. Its antigen is not known. General observations from the study: Roughly two months post-transplant, alpha-beta T cells reportedly originated from several hundred graft clones that had expanded. From surviving recipient T cells and thymic progenitors came the high day-60 TCRbeta diversity observed in some patients. Newly produced T cells mostly provided counts and TCRbeta diversity after one year, as hyperexpanded clones declined.

Library preparation (for TCRbeta) was performed with unique molecular identifiers. TCRdb reprocessed the PCR reads with MiXCR, giving one entry per CDR3 protein. This sample carries roughly 790,000 distinct CDR3 sequences, less than 20% of them seen once, and the ten largest clones take around 5%. Losses at the gene ends were 7 bases for V and 5 bases for J; bases not matched to a gene: 12. This CDR3 contains 15 residues. Sample: PBMCs, mostly from graft donor cells, taken 360 days after TCRalphabeta/CD19-depleted stem cell transplant. This sequence was found in a male patient younger than 18 who had a stem cell transplant for acute lymphoblastic leukemia, so the T cells may come from the graft donor. The V gene is TRBV12-3 or TRBV12-4, the J gene TRBJ1-1; the match to TRBD1 covers 8 bases. The DNA for the CDR3 is TGTGCCAGCAACCAGATGCAGGGGGCGCGAACTGAAGCTTTCTTT. It codes for CASNQMQGARTEAFF.